This entry features one TCR beta chain sequence. Its antigen is unknown. The sample comes from a study of shared clonotypes between healthy human individuals. General study points: Only blood underwent sampling, and tissue repertoires likely differ.

Profiling relied on immunoSEQ multiplex PCR, and the TCRdb table lists in-frame clones only, not all of them. The sample has about 2.4 million clones, more than 80% seen once. CDR1 is SGHTA and CDR2 is FQGNSA in the germline V gene. This CDR3 region has 15 residues. Trimming left V 1 base short and J 4 bases short, with 8 bases between. The source is a man aged 18 to 30 in good health. Sequenced: naive CD4+ T cells sorted from blood. As for subset: CD45RA+ positively selected. This sequence joins TRBV7-2 and TRBJ2-6, with D possibly called TRBD1 or TRBD2 (5 bases each). DNA for the CDR3: TGTGCCAGCAGCTTAGTCGGGGCCGGGGCCAACGTCCTGACTTTC. Translation: CASSLVGAGANVLTF.